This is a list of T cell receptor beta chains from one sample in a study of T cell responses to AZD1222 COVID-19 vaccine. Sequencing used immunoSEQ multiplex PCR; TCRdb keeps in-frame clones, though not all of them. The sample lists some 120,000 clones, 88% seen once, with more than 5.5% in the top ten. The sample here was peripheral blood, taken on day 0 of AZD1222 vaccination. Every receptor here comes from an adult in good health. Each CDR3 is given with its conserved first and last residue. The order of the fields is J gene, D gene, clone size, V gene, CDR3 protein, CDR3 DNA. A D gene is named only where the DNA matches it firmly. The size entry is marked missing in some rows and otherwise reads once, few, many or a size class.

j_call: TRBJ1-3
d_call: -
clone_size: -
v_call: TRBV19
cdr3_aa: CASSQGSSGNTIYF
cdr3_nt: TGTGCCAGTAGTCAGGGCTCCTCTGGAAACACCATATATTTT

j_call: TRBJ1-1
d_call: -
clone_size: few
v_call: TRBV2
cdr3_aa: CASGGNTEAFF
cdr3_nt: TGTGCCAGCGGGGGAAACACTGAAGCTTTCTTT

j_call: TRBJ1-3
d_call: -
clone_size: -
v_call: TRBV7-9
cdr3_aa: CASSLASPGNTIYF
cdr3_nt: TGTGCCAGCAGCCTAGCCTCGCCCGGAAACACCATATATTTT

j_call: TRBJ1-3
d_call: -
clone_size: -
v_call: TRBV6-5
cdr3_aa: CASSYSGVGNTIYF
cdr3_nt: TGTGCCAGCAGTTACTCGGGGGTCGGAAACACCATATATTTT

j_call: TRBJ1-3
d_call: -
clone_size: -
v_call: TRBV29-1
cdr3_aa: CSVVASGNTIYF
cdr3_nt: TGCAGCGTTGTGGCTTCTGGAAACACCATATATTTT

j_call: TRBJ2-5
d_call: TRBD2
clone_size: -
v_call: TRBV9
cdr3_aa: CASSVGLERETQYF
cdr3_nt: TGTGCCAGCAGCGTCGGACTAGAGCGAGAGACCCAGTACTTC

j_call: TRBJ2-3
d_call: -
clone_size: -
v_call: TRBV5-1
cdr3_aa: CASSLGSPDTQYF
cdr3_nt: TGCGCCAGCAGCTTGGGGTCCCCAGATACGCAGTATTTT

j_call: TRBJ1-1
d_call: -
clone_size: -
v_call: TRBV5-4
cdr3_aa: CASSLPGAEAFF
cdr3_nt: TGTGCCAGCAGCTTACCGGGCGCTGAAGCTTTCTTT

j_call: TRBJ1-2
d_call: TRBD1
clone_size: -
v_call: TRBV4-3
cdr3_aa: CASSQDRDRGYFGYTF
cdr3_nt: TGCGCCAGCAGCCAAGACCGAGACAGGGGGTACTTTGGCTACACCTTC

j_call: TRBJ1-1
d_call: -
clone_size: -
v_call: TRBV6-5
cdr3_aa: CASSYSRQRNTEAFF
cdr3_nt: TGTGCCAGCAGTTACTCTAGGCAGAGGAACACTGAAGCTTTCTTT

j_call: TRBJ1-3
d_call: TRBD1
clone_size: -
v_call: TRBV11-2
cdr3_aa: CASSPQGIGNTIYF
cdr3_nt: TGTGCCAGCAGCCCACAGGGGATCGGAAACACCATATATTTT

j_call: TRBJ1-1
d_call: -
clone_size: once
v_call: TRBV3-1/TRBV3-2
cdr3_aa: CASSQGWAGEAFF
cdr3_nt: TGTGCCAGCAGCCAAGGTTGGGCAGGGGAAGCTTTCTTT

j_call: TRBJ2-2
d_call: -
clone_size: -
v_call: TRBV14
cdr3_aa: CASSQQTGFTGELFF
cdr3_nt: TGTGCCAGCAGCCAACAAACAGGGTTCACCGGGGAGCTGTTTTTT

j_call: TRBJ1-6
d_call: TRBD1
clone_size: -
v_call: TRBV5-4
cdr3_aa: CASSWDSNSPLHF
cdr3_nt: TGTGCCAGCAGCTGGGACAGCAATTCACCCCTCCACTTT

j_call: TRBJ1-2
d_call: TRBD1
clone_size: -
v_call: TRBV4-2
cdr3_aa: CASSQEVMRGQDGYTF
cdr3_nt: TGTGCCAGCAGCCAAGAAGTTATGAGGGGGCAGGATGGCTACACCTTC

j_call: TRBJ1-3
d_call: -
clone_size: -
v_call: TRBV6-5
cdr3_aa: CASSYSQGPSGNTIYF
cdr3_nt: TGTGCCAGCAGTTACTCGCAGGGACCCTCTGGAAACACCATATATTTT

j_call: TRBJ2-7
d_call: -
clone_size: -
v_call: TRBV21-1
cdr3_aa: CASNAGTESYEQYF
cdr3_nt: TGTGCCAGCAACGCCGGGACAGAGTCCTACGAGCAGTACTTC

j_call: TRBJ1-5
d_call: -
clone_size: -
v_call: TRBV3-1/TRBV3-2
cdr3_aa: CASSQVPGGGQPQHF
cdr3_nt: TGTGCCAGCAGCCAAGTCCCCGGGGGCGGTCAGCCCCAGCATTTT

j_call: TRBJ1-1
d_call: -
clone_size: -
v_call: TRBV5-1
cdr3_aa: CASSLAPGNTEAFF
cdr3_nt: TGCGCCAGCAGCTTGGCCCCAGGGAACACTGAAGCTTTCTTT

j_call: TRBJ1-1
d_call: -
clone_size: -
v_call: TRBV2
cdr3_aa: CASSEGQGNTEAFF
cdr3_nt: TGTGCCAGCAGTGAAGGTCAGGGGAACACTGAAGCTTTCTTT

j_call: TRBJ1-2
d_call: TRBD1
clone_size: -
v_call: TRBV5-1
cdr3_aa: CASSGTGQGNYGYTF
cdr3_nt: TGCGCCAGCAGCGGGACTGGACAGGGTAACTATGGCTACACCTTC

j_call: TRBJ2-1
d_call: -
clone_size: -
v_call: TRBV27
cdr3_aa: CASSLIQGYYNEQFF
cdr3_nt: TGTGCCAGCAGTTTAATCCAGGGGTACTACAATGAGCAGTTCTTC

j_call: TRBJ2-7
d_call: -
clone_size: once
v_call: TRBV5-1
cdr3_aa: CASSSTGSYEQYF
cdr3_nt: TGCGCCAGCAGCAGCACAGGTTCCTACGAGCAGTACTTC

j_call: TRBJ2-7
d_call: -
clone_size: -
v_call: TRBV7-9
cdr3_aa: CASSLMETHEQYF
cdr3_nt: TGTGCCAGCAGCTTAATGGAGACTCACGAGCAGTACTTC

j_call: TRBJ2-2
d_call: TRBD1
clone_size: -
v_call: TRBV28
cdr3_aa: CASSLTQPGQGANTGELFF
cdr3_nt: TGTGCCAGCAGTCTCACCCAGCCCGGACAGGGGGCGAACACCGGGGAGCTGTTTTTT

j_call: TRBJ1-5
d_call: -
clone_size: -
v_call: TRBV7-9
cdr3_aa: CASSRSGAGDQPQHF
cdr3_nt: TGTGCCAGCAGCCGAAGTGGCGCAGGGGATCAGCCCCAGCATTTT

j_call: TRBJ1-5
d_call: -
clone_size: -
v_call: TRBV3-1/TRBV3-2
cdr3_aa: CASSHNGPNQPQHF
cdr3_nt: TGTGCCAGCAGCCACAATGGACCCAATCAGCCCCAGCATTTT

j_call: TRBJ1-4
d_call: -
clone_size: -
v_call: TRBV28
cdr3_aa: CASSFSEEKLFF
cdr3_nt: TGTGCCAGCAGTTTCTCCGAGGAAAAACTGTTTTTT

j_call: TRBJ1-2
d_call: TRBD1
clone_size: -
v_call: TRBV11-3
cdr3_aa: CASSDRDRGYTF
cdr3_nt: TGTGCCAGCAGCGACCGGGACAGGGGCTACACCTTC

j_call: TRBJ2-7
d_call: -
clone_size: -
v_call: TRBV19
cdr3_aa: CASSIGQGPVHEQYF
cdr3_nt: TGTGCCAGTAGTATAGGGCAGGGACCGGTCCACGAGCAGTACTTC

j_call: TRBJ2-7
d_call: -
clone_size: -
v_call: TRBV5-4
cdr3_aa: CASSLMGSPYEQYF
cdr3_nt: TGTGCCAGCAGCTTGATGGGGAGCCCCTACGAGCAGTACTTC